Listed below are T cell receptor beta chains from one sample, sequenced in a study of radiotherapy plus CTLA-4 blockade in lung cancer. TCRdb keeps only in-frame clones here, not all; method: immunoSEQ multiplex PCR. This sample carries 50,000 to 65,000 clones, 77% of them seen once, and the ten largest clones take less than 4.5%. The sample was peripheral blood, taken from a patient treated with radiotherapy plus ipilimumab. These receptor sequences come from a human donor with non-small cell lung cancer who had a partial response to radiotherapy plus ipilimumab. Both conserved end residues are part of each CDR3. The D gene is left open where the match is weak. Not every row has a clone size; where given, it reads once, few, many or a size class.

clone_size: -; j_call: TRBJ2-7; d_call: TRBD1; v_call: TRBV19; cdr3_aa: CASSLPGDRGSYEQYF; cdr3_nt: TGTGCCAGTAGCCTACCGGGGGACAGGGGGTCCTACGAGCAGTACTTC
clone_size: -; j_call: TRBJ2-7; d_call: -; v_call: TRBV27; cdr3_aa: CASSLSFQGTYEQYF; cdr3_nt: TGTGCCAGCAGTTTATCATTTCAGGGAACCTACGAGCAGTACTTC
clone_size: -; j_call: TRBJ2-3; d_call: TRBD2; v_call: TRBV5-1; cdr3_aa: CASSLAGVRTDTQYF; cdr3_nt: TGCGCCAGCAGTCTCGCGGGGGTCCGCACAGATACGCAGTATTTT
clone_size: -; j_call: TRBJ2-1; d_call: TRBD2; v_call: TRBV7-8; cdr3_aa: CASSLESKGLAPNEQFF; cdr3_nt: TGTGCCAGCAGCTTAGAGTCGAAGGGACTAGCCCCCAATGAGCAGTTCTTC
clone_size: once; j_call: TRBJ2-7; d_call: -; v_call: TRBV18; cdr3_aa: CASSPGSYEQYF; cdr3_nt: TGTGCCAGCTCACCAGGGAGCTACGAGCAGTACTTC
clone_size: -; j_call: TRBJ2-3; d_call: TRBD2; v_call: TRBV9; cdr3_aa: CASSVLAGLTDTQYF; cdr3_nt: TGTGCCAGCAGCGTACTAGCGGGACTCACAGATACGCAGTATTTT
clone_size: -; j_call: TRBJ2-1; d_call: -; v_call: TRBV27; cdr3_aa: CASSFLGQGTYNEQFF; cdr3_nt: TGTGCCAGCAGTTTTTTGGGGCAGGGGACCTACAATGAGCAGTTCTTC
clone_size: -; j_call: TRBJ1-4; d_call: -; v_call: TRBV5-6; cdr3_aa: CASQGPGEGEKLFF; cdr3_nt: TGTGCCAGCCAAGGTCCAGGGGAGGGTGAAAAACTGTTTTTT
clone_size: few; j_call: TRBJ1-2; d_call: -; v_call: TRBV6-5; cdr3_aa: CASSYLTGQNNYGYTF; cdr3_nt: TGTGCCAGCAGTTATCTTACGGGACAAAATAACTATGGCTACACCTTC
clone_size: -; j_call: TRBJ1-4; d_call: TRBD1; v_call: TRBV13; cdr3_aa: CASTRQGGGAEKLFF; cdr3_nt: TGTGCCAGCACCCGGCAAGGGGGCGGGGCTGAAAAACTGTTTTTT
clone_size: -; j_call: TRBJ2-3; d_call: -; v_call: TRBV7-9; cdr3_aa: CASSLEGWLNTQYF; cdr3_nt: TGTGCCAGCAGCTTAGAGGGGTGGTTGAATACGCAGTATTTT
clone_size: -; j_call: TRBJ1-2; d_call: -; v_call: TRBV6-5; cdr3_aa: CASRTETYGYTF; cdr3_nt: TGTGCCAGCAGAACAGAAACCTATGGCTACACCTTC
clone_size: -; j_call: TRBJ2-1; d_call: TRBD1; v_call: TRBV5-1; cdr3_aa: CASSLADIRQGTYNEQFF; cdr3_nt: TGCGCCAGCAGCTTGGCCGACATCCGACAGGGGACTTACAATGAGCAGTTCTTC
clone_size: -; j_call: TRBJ2-7; d_call: -; v_call: TRBV7-9; cdr3_aa: CASSLAGASREQYF; cdr3_nt: TGTGCCAGCAGCTTAGCGGGGGCGTCACGCGAGCAGTACTTC
clone_size: -; j_call: TRBJ1-5; d_call: TRBD1; v_call: TRBV7-2; cdr3_aa: CASSLEGRQGRQPQHF; cdr3_nt: TGTGCCAGCAGCTTAGAGGGGAGACAGGGACGCCAGCCCCAGCATTTT
clone_size: -; j_call: TRBJ2-2; d_call: TRBD1; v_call: TRBV15; cdr3_aa: CATSRETGTGSGELFF; cdr3_nt: TGTGCCACCAGCAGAGAGACCGGGACAGGGTCCGGGGAGCTGTTTTTT
clone_size: few; j_call: TRBJ2-6; d_call: TRBD2; v_call: TRBV5-4; cdr3_aa: CASSPINELAGAPGANVLTF; cdr3_nt: TGTGCCAGCAGCCCCATCAACGAACTAGCGGGGGCCCCTGGGGCCAACGTCCTGACTTTC
clone_size: few; j_call: TRBJ1-2; d_call: TRBD1; v_call: TRBV10-3; cdr3_aa: CAISDPGTDYGYTF; cdr3_nt: TGTGCCATCAGTGATCCCGGGACAGACTATGGCTACACCTTC
clone_size: -; j_call: TRBJ1-2; d_call: -; v_call: TRBV19; cdr3_aa: CASIGVPPVGYTF; cdr3_nt: TGTGCCAGTATTGGAGTCCCCCCAGTGGGCTACACCTTC
clone_size: -; j_call: TRBJ2-7; d_call: TRBD2; v_call: TRBV7-8; cdr3_aa: CASSLVWSSGGEQYF; cdr3_nt: TGTGCCAGCAGCTTAGTGTGGTCTAGCGGGGGGGAGCAGTACTTC
clone_size: -; j_call: TRBJ2-2; d_call: TRBD2; v_call: TRBV14; cdr3_aa: CASSKKTSGGPTGELFF; cdr3_nt: TGTGCCAGCAGCAAAAAAACTAGCGGGGGCCCCACCGGGGAGCTGTTTTTT
clone_size: -; j_call: TRBJ1-5; d_call: TRBD1; v_call: TRBV19; cdr3_aa: CASMIGTGSQPQHF; cdr3_nt: TGTGCCAGCATGATCGGGACAGGGAGTCAGCCCCAGCATTTT
clone_size: -; j_call: TRBJ2-3; d_call: -; v_call: TRBV18; cdr3_aa: CASSPPSQGSAAQYF; cdr3_nt: TGTGCCAGCTCACCACCCTCCCAGGGAAGCGCCGCGCAGTATTTT
clone_size: -; j_call: TRBJ2-2; d_call: TRBD1; v_call: TRBV11-3; cdr3_aa: CASSFTGTGGGSGELFF; cdr3_nt: TGTGCCAGCAGCTTTACCGGGACAGGGGGTGGATCCGGGGAGCTGTTTTTT
clone_size: -; j_call: TRBJ2-3; d_call: -; v_call: TRBV4-1; cdr3_aa: CASSLGDTNTDTQYF; cdr3_nt: TGCGCCAGCAGCCTAGGGGACACGAACACAGATACGCAGTATTTT
clone_size: -; j_call: TRBJ1-2; d_call: TRBD1; v_call: TRBV9; cdr3_aa: CASSGGTGGVGNYGYTF; cdr3_nt: TGTGCCAGCAGCGGCGGGACAGGGGGCGTCGGTAACTATGGCTACACCTTC
clone_size: -; j_call: TRBJ1-4; d_call: TRBD1; v_call: TRBV11-2; cdr3_aa: CASSHTGGLGNEKLFF; cdr3_nt: TGTGCCAGCAGCCACACAGGGGGCTTGGGGAATGAAAAACTGTTTTTT
clone_size: few; j_call: TRBJ2-5; d_call: TRBD2; v_call: TRBV13; cdr3_aa: CASSVAGEKETQYF; cdr3_nt: TGTGCCAGCAGCGTAGCGGGGGAGAAAGAGACCCAGTACTTC
clone_size: -; j_call: TRBJ2-5; d_call: TRBD1; v_call: TRBV29-1; cdr3_aa: CSVEWGQGETQYF; cdr3_nt: TGCAGCGTTGAATGGGGACAGGGGGAGACCCAGTACTTC
clone_size: -; j_call: TRBJ2-5; d_call: -; v_call: TRBV5-1; cdr3_aa: CASSLAILAQETQYF; cdr3_nt: TGCGCCAGCAGCTTGGCCATACTAGCACAAGAGACCCAGTACTTC
clone_size: -; j_call: TRBJ1-4; d_call: -; v_call: TRBV7-9; cdr3_aa: CASSSPRLAASNEKLFF; cdr3_nt: TGTGCCAGCAGCTCCCCCCGGTTGGCGGCTTCTAATGAAAAACTGTTTTTT